This is a list of T cell receptor beta chains from one sample in a study of cytotoxic CD8 clonotypes in ibrutinib-treated CLL. Only in-frame clones appear in the TCRdb table, and some are missing; sequencing was by immunoSEQ multiplex PCR. Among 30,000 to 40,000 clones, around 70% were seen once, and the ten largest hold around a tenth. The starting material was PBMCs, obtained at disease progression, from a patient treated with ibrutinib. The source is a human donor with chronic lymphocytic leukemia. Both conserved end residues are part of each CDR3. Not every row has a clone size; where given, it reads once, few, many or a size class.

v_call,clone_size,cdr3_aa
TRBV2,.,CAGTVDRGGGYTF
TRBV7-9,.,CASSDSSGLSSYEQYF
TRBV10-1,.,CASSEGQGVYNEQFF
TRBV21-1,few,CASRRTGEIYGYTF
TRBV6-5,.,CASSYLSTGGRGELFF
TRBV6-5,.,CASGVDNNEQFF
TRBV5-4,.,CASSKGMADVPGNTIYF
TRBV5-1,.,CASSLWGPMNTEAFF
TRBV4-1,.,CASSQGKSAVFF
TRBV21-1,.,CASSKEEPADTQYF
TRBV6-1,once,CASRSGQGFDEQYF
TRBV7-9,.,CASSLDQSGRKVYEQYF
TRBV5-1,.,CASSSHGNTGELFF
TRBV7-8,.,CASSLATGGAYEQYF
TRBV7-9,.,CAWDSTSREQYF
TRBV2,.,CASTPGVTSQPQHF
TRBV5-1,.,CASSPGGGGRETQYF
TRBV5-1,.,CATSSGGLNTGELFF
TRBV5-5,.,CASSLGAGVFGEQYF
TRBV6-5,.,CASSYRDTGGQFF
TRBV5-1,.,CASSEDNQETQYF
TRBV7-6,.,CASSLGTGDQPQHF
TRBV7-6,few,CASSKEGTTFYEQYF
TRBV6-5,.,CASGTQGVYYGYTF
TRBV19,.,CASSLLFGTSGAQETQYF
TRBV12-2,few,CASRIDRDRGYEQYF
TRBV7-9,few,CASSLGQGRANEKLFF
TRBV11-1,.,CASSLGQGAIQETQYF
TRBV15,.,CATSSGISDTDTQYF
TRBV18,medium-sized,CASSPPGKPYEQYF
TRBV5-1,.,CASSQIQETQYF
TRBV6-5,.,CASKETMDRAEAFF
TRBV27,.,CASSTLTYSGGYTF
TRBV18,.,CASSPSERLQNNEQFF
TRBV28,.,CASSSGLANYGYTF
TRBV2,.,CASSDARTGKSGELFF
TRBV7-2,.,CASSSPGAGGAAGELFF
TRBV5-1,once,CASSPGTGGTEAFF
TRBV25-1,few,CASSELDAGGQDTQYF
TRBV11-3,.,CASSLGRGRSHEQYF
TRBV30,.,CAWSLTSGQETQYF
TRBV7-2,.,CASSLGPPSAAFF
TRBV18,.,CASSPGRFGYEQYF
TRBV30,.,CAWSLTGGDQPQHF
TRBV4-1,.,CASSQFWGFNEKLFF
TRBV20-1,few,CSAPAGTQAF
TRBV10-1,few,CASSTGSYEQYF
TRBV30,.,CACLGGQGSYGYTF
TRBV5-1,.,CASSLLGRNTEAFF
TRBV6-5,few,CASSYQATGPQHF
TRBV5-6,few,CASSLAIDRGRGNEQFF
TRBV6-1,.,CASSGSSYGYTF
TRBV6-1,.,CASSMGNTHFGEQYF
TRBV19,.,CASNRGRTYYGYTF
TRBV11-2,few,CASSSSGGVADTQYF